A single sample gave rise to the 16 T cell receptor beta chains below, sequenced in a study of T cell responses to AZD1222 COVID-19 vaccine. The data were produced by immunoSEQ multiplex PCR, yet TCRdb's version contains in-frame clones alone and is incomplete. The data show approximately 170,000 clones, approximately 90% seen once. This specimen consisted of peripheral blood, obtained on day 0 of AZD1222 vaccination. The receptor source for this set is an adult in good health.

The CDR3 DNA reads TGTGCCAGCCAGTATAACAGCCCGAACACTGAAGCTTTCTTT. This gives the protein CASQYNSPNTEAFF. This chain connects TRBV28 to TRBJ1-1; unclear D gene. The CDR3 sequence is 14 residues long. Germline lookup yields CDR1 MDHEN and CDR2 SYDVKM. V dropped 8 bases and J dropped 1 base, with 14 bases sitting between them.

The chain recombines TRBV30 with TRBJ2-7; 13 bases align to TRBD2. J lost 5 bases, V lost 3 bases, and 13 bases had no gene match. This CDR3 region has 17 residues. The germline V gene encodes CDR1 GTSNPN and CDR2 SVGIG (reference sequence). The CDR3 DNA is TGTGCCTGGAGCCGCTTCCGGACTAGCGGGAGTCAAAACGAGCAGTACTTC. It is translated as CAWSRFRTSGSQNEQYF. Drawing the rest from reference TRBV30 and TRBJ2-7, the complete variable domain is SQTIHQWPATLVQPVGSPLSLECTVEGTSNPNLYWYRQAAGRGLQLLFYSVGIGQISSEVPQNLSASRPQDRQFILSSKKLLLSDSGFYLCAWSRFRTSGSQNEQYFGPGTRLTVT.

The CDR3 DNA follows: TGTGCCAGCACGGACTGGGACAGGGGTATCTATTCACCCCTCCACTTT. This gives the protein CASTDWDRGIYSPLHF. The chain carries TRBV6-6 and TRBJ1-6, with TRBD1 matching 10 bases. Germline CDR1 MNHNY, CDR2 SVGAGI (reference sequence). V was clipped by 7 bases and J by 8 bases; unmatched bases: 11. The CDR3 is 16 residues long.

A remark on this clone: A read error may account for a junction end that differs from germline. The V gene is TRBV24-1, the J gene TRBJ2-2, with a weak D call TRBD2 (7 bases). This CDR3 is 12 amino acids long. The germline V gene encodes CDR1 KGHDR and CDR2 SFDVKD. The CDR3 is CAARGGNGELFF. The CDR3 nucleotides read TGTGCCGCCAGGGGAGGGAACGGGGAGCTGTTTTTT.

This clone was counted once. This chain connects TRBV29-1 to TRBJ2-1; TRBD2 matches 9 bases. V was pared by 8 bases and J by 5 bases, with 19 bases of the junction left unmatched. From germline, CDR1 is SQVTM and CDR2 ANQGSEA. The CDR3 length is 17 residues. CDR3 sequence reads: CSSFGGVAGVFNNEQFF. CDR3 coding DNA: TGCAGCTCCTTCGGAGGGGTAGCGGGAGTTTTTAACAATGAGCAGTTCTTC.

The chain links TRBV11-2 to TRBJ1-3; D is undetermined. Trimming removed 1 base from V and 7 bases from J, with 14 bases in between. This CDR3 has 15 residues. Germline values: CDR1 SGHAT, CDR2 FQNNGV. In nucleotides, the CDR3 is TGTGCCAGCAGCTTAGCTCCCGGGGAATGGAACACCATATATTTT. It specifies CASSLAPGEWNTIYF.

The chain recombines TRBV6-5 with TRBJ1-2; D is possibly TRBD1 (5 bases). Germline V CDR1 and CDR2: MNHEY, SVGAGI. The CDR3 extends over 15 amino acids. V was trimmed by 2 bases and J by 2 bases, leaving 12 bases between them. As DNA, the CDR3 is TGTGCCAGCAGTTACGGGGGGGGTCTCAACTATGGCTACACCTTC. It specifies CASSYGGGLNYGYTF.

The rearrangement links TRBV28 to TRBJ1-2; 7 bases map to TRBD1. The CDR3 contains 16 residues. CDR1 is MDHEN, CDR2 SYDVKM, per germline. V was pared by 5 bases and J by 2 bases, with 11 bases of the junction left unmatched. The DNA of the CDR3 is TGTGCCAGCAGTAGCCAGGGGGGTAGTAGCAACTATGGCTACACCTTC. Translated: CASSSQGGSSNYGYTF.

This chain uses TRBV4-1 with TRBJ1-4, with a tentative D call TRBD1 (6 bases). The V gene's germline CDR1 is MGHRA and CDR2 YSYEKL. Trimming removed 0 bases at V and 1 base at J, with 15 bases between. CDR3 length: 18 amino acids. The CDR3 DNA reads TGCGCCAGCAGCCAAGAGGGGGCAGGGAGACAAACTAATGAAAAACTGTTTTTT. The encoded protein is CASSQEGAGRQTNEKLFF.

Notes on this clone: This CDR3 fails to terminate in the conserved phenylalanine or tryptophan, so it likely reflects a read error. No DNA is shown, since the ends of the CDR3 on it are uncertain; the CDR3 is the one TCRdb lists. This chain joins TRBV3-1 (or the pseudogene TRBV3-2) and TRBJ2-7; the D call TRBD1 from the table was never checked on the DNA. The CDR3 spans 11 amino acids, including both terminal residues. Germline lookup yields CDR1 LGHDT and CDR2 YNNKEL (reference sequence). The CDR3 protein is CASSPNRGLWL.

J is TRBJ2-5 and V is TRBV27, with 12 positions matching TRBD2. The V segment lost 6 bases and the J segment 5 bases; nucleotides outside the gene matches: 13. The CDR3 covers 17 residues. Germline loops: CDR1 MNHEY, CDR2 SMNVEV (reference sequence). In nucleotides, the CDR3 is TGTGCCAGCAGGCTAGCGGGAGGGAGGAGCCCAGGGGAGACCCAGTACTTC. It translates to CASRLAGGRSPGETQYF.

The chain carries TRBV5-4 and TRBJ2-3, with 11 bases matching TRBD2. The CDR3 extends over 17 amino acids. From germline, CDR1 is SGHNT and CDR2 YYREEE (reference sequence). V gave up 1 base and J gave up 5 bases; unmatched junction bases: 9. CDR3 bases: TGTGCCAGCAGCTTGAGTCGTAGCGGGAGGGCCGTAGATACGCAGTATTTT. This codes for CASSLSRSGRAVDTQYF.

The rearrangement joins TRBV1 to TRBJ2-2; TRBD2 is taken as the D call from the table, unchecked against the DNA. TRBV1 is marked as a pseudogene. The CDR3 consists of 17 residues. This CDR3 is CTSSQDIPGSLSGELFF. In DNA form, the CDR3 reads TGCACCAGCAGCCAAGATATACCGGGATCTTTAAGCGGGGAGCTGTTTTTT.

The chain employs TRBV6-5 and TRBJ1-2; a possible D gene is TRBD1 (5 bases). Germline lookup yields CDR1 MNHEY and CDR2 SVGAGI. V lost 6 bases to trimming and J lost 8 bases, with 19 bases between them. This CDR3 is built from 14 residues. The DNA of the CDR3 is TGTGCCAGCAGAGGGACTTCCAAGCAACCCGGCTACACCTTC. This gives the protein CASRGTSKQPGYTF.

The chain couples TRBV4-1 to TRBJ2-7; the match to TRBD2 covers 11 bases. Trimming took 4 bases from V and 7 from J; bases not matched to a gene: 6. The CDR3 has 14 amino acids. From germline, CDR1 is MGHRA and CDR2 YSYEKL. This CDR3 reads CASSPLAGGPEQYF. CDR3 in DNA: TGCGCCAGCAGCCCGTTAGCGGGAGGGCCGGAGCAGTACTTC.

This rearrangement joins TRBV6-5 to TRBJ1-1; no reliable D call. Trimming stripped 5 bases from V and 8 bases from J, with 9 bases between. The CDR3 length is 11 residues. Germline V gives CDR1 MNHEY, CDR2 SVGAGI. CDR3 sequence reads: CASSNRWEAFF. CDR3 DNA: TGTGCCAGCAGTAACCGATGGGAAGCTTTCTTT.